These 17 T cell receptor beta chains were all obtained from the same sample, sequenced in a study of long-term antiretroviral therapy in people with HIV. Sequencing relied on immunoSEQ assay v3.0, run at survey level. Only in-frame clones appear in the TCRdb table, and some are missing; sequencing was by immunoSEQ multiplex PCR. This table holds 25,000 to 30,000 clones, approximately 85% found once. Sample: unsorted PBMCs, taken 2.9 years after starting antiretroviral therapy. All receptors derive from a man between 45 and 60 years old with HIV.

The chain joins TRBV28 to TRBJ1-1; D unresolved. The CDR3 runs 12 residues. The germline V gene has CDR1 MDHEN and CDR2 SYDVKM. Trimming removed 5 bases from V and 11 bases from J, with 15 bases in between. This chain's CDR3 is CASSAPPARAFF. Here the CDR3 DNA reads TGTGCCAGCAGTGCTCCCCCCGCCCGGGCTTTCTTT.

The CDR3 loop is CASSPRGLEEAFF. The CDR3 DNA is TGTGCCAGTAGTCCCCGGGGCTTAGAGGAAGCTTTCTTT. The gene calls are TRBV19 and TRBJ1-1; tentatively, D is TRBD1 (5 bases). CDR1 is LNHDA, CDR2 SQIVND, per germline (reference sequence). V shed 5 bases and J shed 8 bases, with 15 bases lying between them. CDR3 length equals 13 residues.

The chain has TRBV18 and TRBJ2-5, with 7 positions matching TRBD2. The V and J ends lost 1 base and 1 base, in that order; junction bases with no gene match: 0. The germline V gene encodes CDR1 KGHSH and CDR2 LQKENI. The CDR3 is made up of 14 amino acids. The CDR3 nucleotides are TGTGCCAGCTCACCACGGACTAGCCAAGAGACCCAGTACTTC. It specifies CASSPRTSQETQYF.

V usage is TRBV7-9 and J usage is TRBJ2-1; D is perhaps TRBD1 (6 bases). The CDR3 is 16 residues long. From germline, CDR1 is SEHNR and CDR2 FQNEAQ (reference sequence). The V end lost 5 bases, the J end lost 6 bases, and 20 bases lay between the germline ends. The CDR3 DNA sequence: TGTGCCAGCAGCGTTACAGGGTACGGGTCCCCCAATGAGCAGTTCTTC. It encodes CASSVTGYGSPNEQFF.

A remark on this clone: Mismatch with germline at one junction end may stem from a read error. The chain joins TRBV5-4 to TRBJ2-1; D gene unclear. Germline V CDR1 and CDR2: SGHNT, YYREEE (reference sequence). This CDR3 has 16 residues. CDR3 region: CASSQDRARIPNEQFF. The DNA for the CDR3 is TGCGCCAGCAGCCAAGATCGAGCACGTATTCCCAATGAGCAGTTCTTC.

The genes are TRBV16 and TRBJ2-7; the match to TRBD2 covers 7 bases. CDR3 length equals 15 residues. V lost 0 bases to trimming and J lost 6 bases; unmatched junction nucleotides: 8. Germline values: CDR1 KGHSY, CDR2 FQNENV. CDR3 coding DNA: TGTGCCAGCAGCCAATCGGTGCCAGGGAGGGGCGAGCAGTACTTC. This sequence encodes CASSQSVPGRGEQYF. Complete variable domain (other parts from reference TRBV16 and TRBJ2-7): GEEVAQTPKHLVRGEGQKAKLYCAPIKGHSYVFWYQQVLKNEFKFLISFQNENVFDETGMPKERFSAKCLPNSPCSLEIQATKLEDSAVYFCASSQSVPGRGEQYFGPGTRLTVT.

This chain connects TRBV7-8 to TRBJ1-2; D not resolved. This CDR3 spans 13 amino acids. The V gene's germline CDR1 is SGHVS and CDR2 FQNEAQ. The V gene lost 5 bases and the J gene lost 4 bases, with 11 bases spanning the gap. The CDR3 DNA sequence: TGTGCCAGCAGCCGGGGTCCCGGCTATGGCTACACCTTC. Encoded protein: CASSRGPGYGYTF.

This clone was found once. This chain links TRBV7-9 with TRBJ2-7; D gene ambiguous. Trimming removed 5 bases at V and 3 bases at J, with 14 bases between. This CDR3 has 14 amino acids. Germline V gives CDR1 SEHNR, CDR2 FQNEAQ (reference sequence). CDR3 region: CASSPPARIYEQYF. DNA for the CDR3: TGTGCCAGCAGCCCCCCGGCCAGGATCTACGAGCAGTACTTC.

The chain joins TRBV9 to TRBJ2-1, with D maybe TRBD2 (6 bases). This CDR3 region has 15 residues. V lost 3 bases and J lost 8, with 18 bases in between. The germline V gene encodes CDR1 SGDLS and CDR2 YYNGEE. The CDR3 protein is CASSGGVAADYEQFF. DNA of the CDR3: TGTGCCAGCAGCGGTGGAGTAGCGGCGGATTATGAGCAGTTCTTC.

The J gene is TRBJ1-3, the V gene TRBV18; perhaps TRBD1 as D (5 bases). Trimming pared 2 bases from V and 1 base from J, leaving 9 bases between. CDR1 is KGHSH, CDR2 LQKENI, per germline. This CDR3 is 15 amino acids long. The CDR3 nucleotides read TGTGCCAGCTCACCAGGAGGGGATTCTGGAAACACCATATATTTT. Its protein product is CASSPGGDSGNTIYF.

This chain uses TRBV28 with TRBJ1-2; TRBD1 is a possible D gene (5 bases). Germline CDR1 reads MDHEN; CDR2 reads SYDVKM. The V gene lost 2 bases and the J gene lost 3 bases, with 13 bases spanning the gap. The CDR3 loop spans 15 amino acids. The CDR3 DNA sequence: TGTGCCAGCAGTTTAGGGTCCAGGGAGGACTATGGCTACACCTTC. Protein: CASSLGSREDYGYTF.

Here the CDR3 DNA reads TGTGCCAGCAGCTTAGGACAGGGACGCGAGCAGTACTTC. Residues: CASSLGQGREQYF. The rearrangement uses TRBV11-3 and TRBJ2-7; TRBD1 aligns across 7 bases. Losses at the gene ends were 1 base for V and 6 bases for J; bases not matched to a gene: 3. CDR3 size: 13 residues. In germline, CDR1 is SGHNT, CDR2 YENEEA.

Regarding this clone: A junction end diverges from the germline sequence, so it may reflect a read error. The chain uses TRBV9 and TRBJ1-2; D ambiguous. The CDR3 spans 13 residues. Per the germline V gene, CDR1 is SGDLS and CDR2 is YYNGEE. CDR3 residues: CASSVDRGSKVAF. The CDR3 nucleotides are TGTGCCAGCAGCGTAGATCGGGGTTCGAAGGTAGCCTTC.

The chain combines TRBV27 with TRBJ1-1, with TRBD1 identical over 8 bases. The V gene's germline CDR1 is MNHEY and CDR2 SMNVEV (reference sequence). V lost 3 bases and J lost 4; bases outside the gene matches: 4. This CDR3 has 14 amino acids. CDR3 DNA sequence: TGTGCCAGCAGTTTTCTGGGACAGGTCACTGAAGCTTTCTTT. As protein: CASSFLGQVTEAFF.

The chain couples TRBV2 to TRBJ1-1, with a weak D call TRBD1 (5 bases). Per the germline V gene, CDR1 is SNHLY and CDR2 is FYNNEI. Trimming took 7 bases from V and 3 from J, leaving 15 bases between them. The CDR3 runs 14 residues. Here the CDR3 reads CASTIAGRDTEAFF. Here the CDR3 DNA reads TGTGCCAGCACTATAGCGGGCAGGGACACTGAAGCTTTCTTT.

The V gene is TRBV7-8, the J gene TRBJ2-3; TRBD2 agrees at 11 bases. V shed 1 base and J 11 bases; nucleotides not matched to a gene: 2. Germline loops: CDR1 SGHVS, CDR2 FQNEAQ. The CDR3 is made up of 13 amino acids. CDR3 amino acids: CASSLGLAGGQYF. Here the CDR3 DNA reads TGTGCCAGCAGCTTAGGGCTAGCGGGGGGGCAGTATTTT.

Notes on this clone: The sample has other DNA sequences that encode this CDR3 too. The CDR3 loop is CASSPLQGTPTRETQYF. DNA for the CDR3: TGTGCCAGTAGTCCCTTACAGGGGACCCCAACGCGGGAGACCCAGTACTTC. V usage is TRBV19 and J usage is TRBJ2-5; 7 bases map to TRBD1. This CDR3 is built from 17 residues. The germline V gene has CDR1 LNHDA and CDR2 SQIVND (reference sequence). Trimming removed 5 bases from V and 5 bases from J; junction bases left unmatched: 17.